This T cell receptor (beta chain) was retrieved from a study of cytotoxic CD8 clonotypes in ibrutinib-treated CLL. Study summary: Averaging across samples gave 255,043 productive templates and tens of thousands of productive rearrangements.

The assay was immunoSEQ multiplex PCR, and TCRdb's table has in-frame clones only and misses some. This sample has some 200,000 clones; roughly 79% occur once, and the top ten carry around 10%. PBMCs were cryopreserved, and roughly 2 micrograms of genomic DNA from them went into TCR beta libraries. With 3 bases clipped from V and 5 bases from J, the junction kept 3 bases outside the gene matches. The CDR3 spans 14 residues. The germline CDR1 and CDR2 sequences are MNHEY and SMNVEV (reference sequence). Findings of the study overall: Clonality was higher at baseline than in age-matched healthy donors and tracked circulating CD8+ T-cell counts.

This clone is a singleton in its sample. Its antigen is not identified. The chain employs TRBV27 and TRBJ1-2; 10 nucleotides line up with TRBD1. The specimen was PBMCs, collected after 12 months of ibrutinib treatment. The receptor's source is a human donor with chronic lymphocytic leukemia. CDR3 in DNA: TGTGCCAGCAGTTTCTCGGGACAGGGGTATGGCTACACCTTC. Translating it yields CASSFSGQGYGYTF.